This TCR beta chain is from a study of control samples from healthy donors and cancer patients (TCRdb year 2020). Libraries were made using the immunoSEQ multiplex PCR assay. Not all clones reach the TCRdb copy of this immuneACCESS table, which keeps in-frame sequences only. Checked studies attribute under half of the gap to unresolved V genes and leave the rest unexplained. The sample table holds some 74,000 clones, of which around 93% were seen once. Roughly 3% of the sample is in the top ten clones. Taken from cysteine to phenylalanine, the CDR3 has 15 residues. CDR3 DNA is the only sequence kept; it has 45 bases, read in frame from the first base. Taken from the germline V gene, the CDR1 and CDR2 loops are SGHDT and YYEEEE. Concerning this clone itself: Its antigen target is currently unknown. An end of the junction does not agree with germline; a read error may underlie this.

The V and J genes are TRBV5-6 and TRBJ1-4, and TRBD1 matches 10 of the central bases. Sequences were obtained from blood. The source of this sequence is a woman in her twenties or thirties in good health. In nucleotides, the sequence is TGTGCCAGCAGCGTCCGACAGGGGGCAAATGTAAAACTGTTTTTT. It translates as CASSVRQGANVKLFF.